This is a list of T cell receptor beta chains from one sample in a study of blood T cells in healthy people across ages. Using its own MiXCR run on the 5' RACE reads, TCRdb lists one record per CDR3 protein. Counted here are more than 650,000 distinct CDR3 sequences, approximately 24% occurring once; the ten biggest clones make up over 2.5%. The same data also contributed to another study, on T cells of mothers and their children.

The sample comprised blood. The receptors originated from a boy aged 5 to 17 in good health. The CDR3 runs from the conserved cysteine through the conserved F or W. The order of the fields is V gene, clone size, J gene, D gene, CDR3 protein, CDR3 DNA. D genes are given only for firm matches. Clone size is shown for a subset of rows, as once, few, many or a class of expanded clone.

v_gene: TRBV20-1
abundance: .
j_gene: TRBJ2-1
d_gene: .
CDR3aa: CSARDSHRAPREQFF
CDR3nt: TGCAGTGCTAGAGATTCTCACAGGGCCCCTAGAGAGCAGTTCTTC

v_gene: TRBV19
abundance: .
j_gene: TRBJ2-7
d_gene: .
CDR3aa: CASKQGASGTYEQYF
CDR3nt: TGTGCCAGTAAACAGGGGGCTAGCGGGACCTACGAGCAGTACTTC

v_gene: TRBV14
abundance: few
j_gene: TRBJ1-1
d_gene: .
CDR3aa: CASSLVKGMNTEAFF
CDR3nt: TGTGCCAGCAGCCTGGTGAAGGGAATGAACACTGAAGCTTTCTTT

v_gene: TRBV28
abundance: few
j_gene: TRBJ1-6
d_gene: .
CDR3aa: CASSGLRGSPLHF
CDR3nt: TGTGCCAGCAGCGGCCTTCGGGGTTCACCCCTCCACTTT

v_gene: TRBV20-1
abundance: few
j_gene: TRBJ2-1
d_gene: TRBD2
CDR3aa: CSADSRDYLWSSYNEQFF
CDR3nt: TGCAGTGCAGACTCTCGGGACTACCTATGGAGCTCCTACAATGAGCAGTTCTTC

v_gene: TRBV9
abundance: few
j_gene: TRBJ2-5
d_gene: .
CDR3aa: CASSVGDRGETQYF
CDR3nt: TGTGCCAGCAGCGTAGGCGATAGGGGAGAGACCCAGTACTTC

v_gene: TRBV28
abundance: .
j_gene: TRBJ2-1
d_gene: TRBD2
CDR3aa: CASSLLLAGGLFNEQFF
CDR3nt: TGTGCCAGCAGTTTACTACTAGCGGGGGGGCTATTCAATGAGCAGTTCTTC

v_gene: TRBV14
abundance: .
j_gene: TRBJ2-2
d_gene: .
CDR3aa: CASSQDRLAGELFF
CDR3nt: TGTGCCAGCAGCCAGGACAGACTTGCGGGGGAGCTGTTTTTT

v_gene: TRBV21-1
abundance: .
j_gene: TRBJ1-2
d_gene: .
CDR3aa: CASSKVSHGYTF
CDR3nt: TGTGCCAGCAGCAAAGTGAGCCATGGCTACACCTTC

v_gene: TRBV9
abundance: .
j_gene: TRBJ1-2
d_gene: TRBD1
CDR3aa: CASSVLPGGFGYTF
CDR3nt: TGTGCCAGCAGCGTACTGCCAGGGGGGTTTGGCTACACCTTC

v_gene: TRBV9
abundance: few
j_gene: TRBJ2-5
d_gene: .
CDR3aa: CASSLRTGLQETQYF
CDR3nt: TGTGCCAGCAGCCTCCGGACGGGCCTCCAAGAGACCCAGTACTTC

v_gene: TRBV14
abundance: .
j_gene: TRBJ1-2
d_gene: .
CDR3aa: CASSLTETPNYGYTF
CDR3nt: TGTGCCAGCAGCCTGACAGAAACCCCTAACTATGGCTACACCTTC

v_gene: TRBV2
abundance: .
j_gene: TRBJ2-5
d_gene: TRBD2
CDR3aa: CAAYRRGVGETQYF
CDR3nt: TGTGCGGCCTATCGGCGGGGGGTCGGGGAGACCCAGTACTTC

v_gene: TRBV4-2
abundance: .
j_gene: TRBJ2-5
d_gene: TRBD2
CDR3aa: CASSQDGDSGAGGETQYF
CDR3nt: TGTGCCAGCAGCCAAGATGGGGATAGCGGGGCAGGAGGAGAGACCCAGTACTTC

v_gene: TRBV2
abundance: few
j_gene: TRBJ2-6
d_gene: .
CDR3aa: CASTLSVMSGANVLTF
CDR3nt: TGTGCCAGCACTCTCTCAGTCATGTCTGGGGCCAACGTCCTGACTTTC

v_gene: TRBV20-1
abundance: .
j_gene: TRBJ2-5
d_gene: TRBD2
CDR3aa: CSASSGGLETQYF
CDR3nt: TGCAGTGCTAGTAGCGGGGGGTTGGAGACCCAGTACTTC

v_gene: TRBV28
abundance: .
j_gene: TRBJ2-7
d_gene: .
CDR3aa: CASSHDREAYEQYF
CDR3nt: TGTGCCAGCAGTCATGACAGGGAGGCCTACGAGCAGTACTTC

v_gene: TRBV7-2
abundance: .
j_gene: TRBJ2-3
d_gene: TRBD1
CDR3aa: CASSRRTGSTDTQYF
CDR3nt: TGTGCCAGCAGCCGCCGGACAGGTAGCACAGATACGCAGTATTTT

v_gene: TRBV4-1
abundance: .
j_gene: TRBJ2-5
d_gene: TRBD1
CDR3aa: CASSPPAQGILRGETQYF
CDR3nt: TGCGCCAGCAGTCCCCCTGCACAGGGGATCTTAAGGGGAGAGACCCAGTACTTC

v_gene: TRBV12-3/TRBV12-4
abundance: .
j_gene: TRBJ2-5
d_gene: TRBD2
CDR3aa: CASSFGGRAGVETQYF
CDR3nt: TGTGCCAGCAGTTTTGGAGGCCGGGCGGGAGTTGAGACCCAGTACTTC

v_gene: TRBV12-3/TRBV12-4
abundance: .
j_gene: TRBJ2-5
d_gene: .
CDR3aa: CASSLAGRGETQHF
CDR3nt: TGTGCCAGCAGTTTAGCCGGCCGAGGAGAGACCCAGCACTTC

v_gene: TRBV3-1
abundance: few
j_gene: TRBJ2-5
d_gene: .
CDR3aa: CASKSTLQPQETQYF
CDR3nt: TGTGCCAGCAAGTCGACCCTACAACCCCAAGAGACCCAGTACTTC

v_gene: TRBV29-1
abundance: .
j_gene: TRBJ2-7
d_gene: .
CDR3aa: CSVEDLAYEQYF
CDR3nt: TGCAGCGTTGAAGATTTGGCCTACGAGCAGTACTTC

v_gene: TRBV12-3/TRBV12-4
abundance: .
j_gene: TRBJ2-1
d_gene: TRBD2
CDR3aa: CASSQRTSGGVEGEQFF
CDR3nt: TGTGCCAGCAGTCAAAGGACTAGCGGGGGGGTAGAAGGTGAGCAGTTCTTC

v_gene: TRBV30
abundance: few
j_gene: TRBJ2-7
d_gene: .
CDR3aa: CAWSGGRSYEQYF
CDR3nt: TGTGCCTGGAGTGGCGGACGGTCCTACGAGCAGTACTTC

v_gene: TRBV10-1
abundance: few
j_gene: TRBJ2-6
d_gene: .
CDR3aa: CASSEQGRTGANVLTF
CDR3nt: TGCGCCAGCAGTGAACAGGGCCGCACTGGGGCCAACGTCCTGACTTTC

v_gene: TRBV7-9
abundance: few
j_gene: TRBJ2-6
d_gene: TRBD1
CDR3aa: CASSSTGALSGANVLTF
CDR3nt: TGTGCCAGCAGCTCGACAGGGGCCCTCTCTGGGGCCAACGTCCTGACTTTC

v_gene: TRBV29-1
abundance: .
j_gene: TRBJ1-1
d_gene: .
CDR3aa: CSVGGRLNTEAFF
CDR3nt: TGCAGCGTTGGCGGTCGGTTGAACACTGAAGCTTTCTTT

v_gene: TRBV12-3/TRBV12-4
abundance: few
j_gene: TRBJ2-4
d_gene: TRBD2
CDR3aa: CASSLQGLAGGQNIQYF
CDR3nt: TGTGCCAGCAGTTTACAGGGACTAGCGGGGGGGCAAAACATTCAGTACTTC

v_gene: TRBV5-5
abundance: .
j_gene: TRBJ1-1
d_gene: TRBD1
CDR3aa: CASSLWRTGVGVNTEAFF
CDR3nt: TGTGCCAGCAGCTTGTGGCGGACAGGGGTGGGGGTGAACACTGAAGCTTTCTTT

v_gene: TRBV3-1
abundance: .
j_gene: TRBJ2-7
d_gene: TRBD2
CDR3aa: CASSRDYLYEQYF
CDR3nt: TGTGCCAGCAGCCGGGACTACCTCTACGAGCAGTACTTC